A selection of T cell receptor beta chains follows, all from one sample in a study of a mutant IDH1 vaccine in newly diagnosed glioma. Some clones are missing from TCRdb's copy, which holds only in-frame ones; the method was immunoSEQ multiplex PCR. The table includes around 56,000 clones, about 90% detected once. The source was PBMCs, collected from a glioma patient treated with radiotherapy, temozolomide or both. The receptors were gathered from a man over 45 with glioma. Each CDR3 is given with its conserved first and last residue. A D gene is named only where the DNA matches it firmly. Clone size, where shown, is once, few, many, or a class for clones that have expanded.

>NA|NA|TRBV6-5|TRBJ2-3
CASGSGTERNTQYF
TGTGCCAGCGGATCCGGGACTGAAAGAAATACGCAGTATTTT
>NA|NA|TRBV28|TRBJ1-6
CASSLNTWGNSPLHF
TGTGCCAGCAGTTTAAACACTTGGGGAAATTCACCCCTCCACTTT
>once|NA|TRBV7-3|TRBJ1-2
CASSLTGRGAPNGYTF
TGTGCCAGCAGCTTAACGGGCAGGGGAGCCCCTAACGGCTACACCTTC
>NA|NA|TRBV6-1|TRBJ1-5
CASKGREFFQPQHF
TGTGCCAGCAAAGGCAGGGAGTTTTTTCAGCCCCAGCATTTT
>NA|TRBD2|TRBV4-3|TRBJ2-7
CASSQEEAGAAYEQYF
TGCGCCAGCAGCCAAGAAGAAGCGGGGGCGGCCTACGAGCAGTACTTC
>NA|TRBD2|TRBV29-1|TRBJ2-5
CSAATSGGQTQYF
TGCAGCGCCGCGACTAGCGGGGGGCAGACCCAGTACTTC
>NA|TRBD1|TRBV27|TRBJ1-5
CASRSPGQGNQPQHF
TGTGCCAGCAGGTCCCCGGGACAGGGTAATCAGCCCCAGCATTTT
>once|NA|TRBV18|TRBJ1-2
CASSPPPNSLYGYTF
TGTGCCAGCTCACCCCCCCCAAATAGTCTCTATGGCTACACCTTC
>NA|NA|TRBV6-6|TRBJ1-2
CASRSGTASRDGYTF
TGTGCCAGCAGGTCCGGGACGGCCTCCCGGGATGGCTACACCTTC
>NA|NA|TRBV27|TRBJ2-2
CASSLPSGTANTGELFF
TGTGCCAGCAGTTTACCATCCGGGACGGCGAACACCGGGGAGCTGTTTTTT
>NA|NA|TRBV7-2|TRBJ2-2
CASTQLKGGAGELFF
TGTGCCAGCACCCAGCTGAAGGGTGGTGCCGGGGAGCTGTTTTTT
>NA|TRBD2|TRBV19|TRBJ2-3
CASRGILGLAEATDTQYF
TGTGCCAGTAGGGGGATTTTGGGACTAGCGGAAGCCACAGATACGCAGTATTTT
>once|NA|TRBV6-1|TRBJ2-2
CASRSTGAGELFF
TGTGCCAGCAGGTCGACAGGCGCCGGGGAGCTGTTTTTT
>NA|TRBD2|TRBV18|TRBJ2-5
CASSPSLRGGQETQYF
TGTGCCAGCTCACCGTCCTTGCGGGGGGGACAAGAGACCCAGTACTTC
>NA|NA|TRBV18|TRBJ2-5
CASSPTVQETQYF
TGTGCCAGCTCACCGACAGTTCAAGAGACCCAGTACTTC
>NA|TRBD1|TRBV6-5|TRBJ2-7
CASRGQGAGEQYF
TGTGCCAGCAGGGGACAGGGGGCGGGCGAGCAGTACTTC
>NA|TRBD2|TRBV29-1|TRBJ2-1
CSVEWGSGRAYNEQFF
TGCAGCGTTGAATGGGGAAGCGGGAGGGCCTACAATGAGCAGTTCTTC
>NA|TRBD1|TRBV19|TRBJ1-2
CASSTEAQGQNGYTF
TGTGCCAGTAGTACGGAGGCGCAGGGACAGAATGGCTACACCTTC
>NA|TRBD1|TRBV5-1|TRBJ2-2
CASSERTGRTGELFF
TGCGCCAGCAGCGAACGGACAGGGCGCACCGGGGAGCTGTTTTTT
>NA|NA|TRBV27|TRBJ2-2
CASGVRTDGAGELFF
TGTGCCAGCGGGGTCCGGACGGACGGAGCCGGGGAGCTGTTTTTT
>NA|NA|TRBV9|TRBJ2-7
CASSVGLGTGYEQYF
TGTGCCAGCAGCGTAGGATTGGGGACGGGCTACGAGCAGTACTTC
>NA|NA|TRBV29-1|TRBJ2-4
CSAAPGFLDIQYF
TGCAGCGCCGCCCCCGGGTTCTTGGACATTCAGTACTTC
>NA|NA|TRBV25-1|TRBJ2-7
CASSELRIPYEQYF
TGTGCCAGCAGTGAATTGAGGATCCCCTACGAGCAGTACTTC
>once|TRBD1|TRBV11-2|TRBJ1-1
CASSPRQGASTEAFF
TGTGCCAGCAGCCCGAGACAGGGGGCGAGCACTGAAGCTTTCTTT
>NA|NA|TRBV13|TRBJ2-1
CATNRVAYNEQFF
TGTGCCACCAACAGGGTAGCCTACAATGAGCAGTTCTTC
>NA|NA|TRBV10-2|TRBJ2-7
CASSESGTSSYEQYF
TGCGCCAGCAGTGAGTCGGGGACGTCCTCCTACGAGCAGTACTTC
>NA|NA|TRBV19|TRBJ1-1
CASSGRVEAFF
TGTGCCAGTAGTGGGCGGGTTGAAGCTTTCTTT